This T cell receptor beta chain was captured in a study of cytotoxic CD8 clonotypes in ibrutinib-treated CLL. Background on the study: The sample average was 255,043 productive templates and 94,082 productive rearrangements. Study conclusions and caveats: Increased clonality at ibrutinib response gave way to a return toward baseline at progression.

In the case of this clone: Its antigen is unidentified.

The protocol was immunoSEQ multiplex PCR, while the TCRdb copy is restricted to in-frame clones and leaves out a portion. Of hundreds of thousands of clones listed, 80% are singletons. Germline loops: CDR1 MNHEY, CDR2 SMNVEV (reference sequence). This CDR3 contains 13 residues. Between the trimmed V and J ends, which lost 3 bases and 4 bases, there was a span of 10 bases. V and J are TRBV27 and TRBJ2-7; D unresolved. This clonotype originated in a human donor with chronic lymphocytic leukemia. Sequences were derived from PBMCs, sampled before ibrutinib treatment. CDR3 nucleotide sequence: TGTGCCAGCAGTTTTTTGGGCGTGTACGAGCAGTACTTC. Protein product: CASSFLGVYEQYF.